Given below is one T cell receptor (beta chain) in context. The V end lost 6 bases, the J end lost 6 bases, and 18 bases lay between the germline ends. This CDR3 is 15 amino acids long. From germline, CDR1 is MNHEY and CDR2 SMNVEV (reference sequence). Sequencing used immunoSEQ multiplex PCR; TCRdb keeps in-frame clones, though not all of them. The sample records about 680,000 clones, roughly nine tenths being singletons. The data were obtained in a study of shared clonotypes between healthy human individuals. Terminally differentiated effector memory CD45RA+ cells were excluded from the naive CD8 cells, which were CD45RO-negative and positively selected for CCR7.

The rearrangement joins TRBV27 to TRBJ1-5, with D maybe TRBD1 (6 bases). The sequencing sample was made of naive CD8+ T cells sorted from blood. This clonotype was sampled from a young man in good health. CDR3 loop: CASSLVKGGGQPQHF. CDR3 nucleotides: TGTGCCAGCAGCTTAGTGAAGGGGGGGGGTCAGCCCCAGCATTTT.